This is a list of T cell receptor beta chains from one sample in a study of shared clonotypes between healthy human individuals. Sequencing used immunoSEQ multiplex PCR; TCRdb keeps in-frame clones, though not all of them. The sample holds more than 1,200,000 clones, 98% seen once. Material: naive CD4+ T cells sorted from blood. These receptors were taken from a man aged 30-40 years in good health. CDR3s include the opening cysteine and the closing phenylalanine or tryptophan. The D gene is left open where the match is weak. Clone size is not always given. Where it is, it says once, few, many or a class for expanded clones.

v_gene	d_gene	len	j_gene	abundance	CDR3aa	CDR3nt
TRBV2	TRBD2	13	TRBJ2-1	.	CASTYIAGYEQFF	TGTGCCAGCACTTATATAGCGGGATATGAGCAGTTCTTC
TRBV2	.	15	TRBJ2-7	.	CASSEGRGLTYEQYF	TGTGCCAGCAGTGAAGGGCGGGGCCTTACCTACGAGCAGTACTTC
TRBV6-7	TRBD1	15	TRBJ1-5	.	CASDSPGQGNQPQHF	TGTGCCAGCGACTCCCCGGGACAGGGCAATCAGCCCCAGCATTTT
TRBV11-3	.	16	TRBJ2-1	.	CASSPAAAGTYNEQFF	TGTGCCAGCAGCCCAGCAGCAGCGGGTACGTACAATGAGCAGTTCTTC
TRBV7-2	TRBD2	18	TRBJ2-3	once	CASSLLLSGRAGADTQYF	TGTGCCAGCAGCTTATTACTAAGCGGGAGGGCCGGGGCAGATACGCAGTATTTT
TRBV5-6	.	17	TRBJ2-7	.	CASSLNTGLRGSYEQYF	TGTGCCAGCAGCCTAAATACCGGGCTCCGGGGATCCTACGAGCAGTACTTC
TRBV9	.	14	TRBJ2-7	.	CASSARGNSYEQYF	TGTGCCAGCAGCGCCAGGGGAAACTCCTACGAGCAGTACTTC
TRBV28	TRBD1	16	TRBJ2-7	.	CASTLSRTGSSYEQYF	TGTGCCAGCACCCTGAGTCGGACAGGGAGCTCCTACGAGCAGTACTTC
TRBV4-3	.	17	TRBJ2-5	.	CASSQVPPSGAGETQYF	TGCGCCAGCAGCCAAGTTCCGCCATCGGGGGCTGGAGAGACCCAGTACTTC
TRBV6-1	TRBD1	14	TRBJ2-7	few	CASGGQTSSYEQYF	TGTGCCAGCGGGGGACAGACGAGCTCCTACGAGCAGTACTTC
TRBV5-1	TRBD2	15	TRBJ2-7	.	CASSLGLAGPIEQYF	TGCGCCAGCAGCTTGGGGCTAGCGGGACCAATTGAGCAGTACTTC
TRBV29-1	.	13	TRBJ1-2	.	CSVETGRRTGYTF	TGCAGCGTTGAAACGGGGAGGCGAACGGGCTACACCTTC
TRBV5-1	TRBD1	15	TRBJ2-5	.	CASSLDFGTGRTQYF	TGCGCCAGCAGCTTGGATTTTGGGACAGGGAGGACCCAGTACTTC
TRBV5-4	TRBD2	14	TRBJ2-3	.	CASSPGLATDTQYF	TGTGCCAGCAGCCCAGGACTAGCAACAGATACGCAGTATTTT
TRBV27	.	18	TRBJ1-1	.	CASSLSGRLRGRGTEAFF	TGTGCCAGCAGTTTATCGGGTCGCCTGAGGGGACGGGGGACTGAAGCTTTCTTT
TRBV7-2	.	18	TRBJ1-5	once	CASSLGWVQGVSNQPQHF	TGTGCCAGCAGCTTAGGTTGGGTCCAGGGCGTTAGCAATCAGCCCCAGCATTTT
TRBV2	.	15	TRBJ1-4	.	CASRRTVATNEKLFF	TGTGCCAGCAGGAGGACGGTGGCGACTAATGAAAAACTGTTTTTT
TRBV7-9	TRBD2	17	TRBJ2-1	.	CASSLGLAAAGNNEQFF	TGTGCCAGCAGCTTAGGACTAGCGGCCGCAGGAAACAATGAGCAGTTCTTC
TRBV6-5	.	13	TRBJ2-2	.	CASSSLPTGELFF	TGTGCCAGCAGTTCGCTCCCCACCGGGGAGCTGTTTTTT
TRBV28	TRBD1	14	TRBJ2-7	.	CASRAGTGSWEQYF	TGTGCCAGCAGGGCCGGGACAGGGTCCTGGGAGCAGTACTTC
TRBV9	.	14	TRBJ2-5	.	CASSVEGAGETQYF	TGTGCCAGCAGCGTAGAGGGAGCGGGAGAGACCCAGTACTTC
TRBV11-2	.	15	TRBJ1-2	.	CASSLPGVGNYGYTF	TGTGCCAGCAGCCTCCCAGGGGTCGGAAACTATGGCTACACCTTC
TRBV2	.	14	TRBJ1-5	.	CASTQGSVSQPQHF	TGTGCCAGCACCCAAGGTAGCGTCAGTCAGCCCCAGCATTTT
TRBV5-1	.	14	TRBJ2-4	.	CASSENIAKNIQYF	TGCGCCAGCAGCGAGAATATAGCCAAAAACATTCAGTACTTC
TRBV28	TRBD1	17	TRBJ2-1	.	CASSLIGQGAPYNEQFF	TGTGCCAGCAGTTTAATCGGACAGGGGGCCCCATACAATGAGCAGTTCTTC
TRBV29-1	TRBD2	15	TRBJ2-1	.	CSVPGRAKVFNEQFF	TGCAGCGTCCCCGGGAGGGCCAAAGTTTTCAATGAGCAGTTCTTC
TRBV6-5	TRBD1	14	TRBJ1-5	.	CASRTGQGNQPQHF	TGTGCCAGCAGAACGGGACAGGGGAATCAGCCCCAGCATTTT
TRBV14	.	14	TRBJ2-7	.	CASSFSGLNYEQYF	TGTGCCAGCAGCTTCAGCGGTCTTAACTACGAGCAGTACTTC
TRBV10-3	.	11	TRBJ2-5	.	CAISERETQYF	TGTGCCATCAGTGAGCGGGAGACCCAGTACTTC
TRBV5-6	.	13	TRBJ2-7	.	CASSPRTSYEQYF	TGTGCCAGCAGCCCAAGGACTTCCTACGAGCAGTACTTC
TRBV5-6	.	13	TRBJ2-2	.	CASSIGVTGELFF	TGTGCCAGCAGCATAGGGGTAACCGGGGAGCTGTTTTTT
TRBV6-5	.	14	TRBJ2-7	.	CASSPRVSSYEQYF	TGTGCCAGCAGCCCCCGGGTCTCCTCCTACGAGCAGTACTTC
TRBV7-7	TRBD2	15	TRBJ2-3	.	CASSMIAGGTDTQYF	TGTGCCAGCAGCATGATAGCGGGAGGCACAGATACGCAGTATTTT
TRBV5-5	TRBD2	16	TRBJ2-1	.	CASSLVSGLAINEQFF	TGTGCCAGCAGCTTGGTATCAGGACTAGCAATCAATGAGCAGTTCTTC
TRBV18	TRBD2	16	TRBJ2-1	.	CASSPTSGLSYNEQFF	TGTGCCAGCTCACCAACTAGCGGGCTTTCCTACAATGAGCAGTTCTTC
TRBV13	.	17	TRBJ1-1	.	CASSLTSAGSQNTEAFF	TGTGCCAGCAGCTTAACCAGTGCGGGGAGCCAGAACACTGAAGCTTTCTTT
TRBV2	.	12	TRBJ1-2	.	CASSAGTGGYTF	TGTGCCAGCAGCGCCGGGACCGGGGGCTACACCTTC
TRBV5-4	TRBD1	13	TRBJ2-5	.	CASSWTGQETQYF	TGTGCCAGCAGCTGGACAGGCCAAGAGACCCAGTACTTC
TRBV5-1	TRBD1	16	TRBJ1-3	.	CASSFQQGATGNTIYF	TGCGCCAGCAGCTTTCAACAGGGGGCCACTGGAAACACCATATATTTT
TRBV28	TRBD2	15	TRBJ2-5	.	CASSLSGGGIETQYF	TGTGCCAGCAGTTTAAGTGGGGGGGGAATAGAGACCCAGTACTTC
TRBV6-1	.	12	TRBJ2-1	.	CASNLFYNEQFF	TGTGCCAGCAACCTCTTCTACAATGAGCAGTTCTTC
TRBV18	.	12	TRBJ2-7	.	CASSPGGVEQYF	TGTGCCAGCTCACCAGGGGGCGTCGAGCAGTACTTC
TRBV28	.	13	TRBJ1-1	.	CASSLSWDTEAFF	TGTGCCAGCAGTTTATCATGGGACACTGAAGCTTTCTTT
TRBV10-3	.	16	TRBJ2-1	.	CAISESASYPYNEQFF	TGTGCCATCAGTGAGTCCGCTAGCTATCCCTACAATGAGCAGTTCTTC
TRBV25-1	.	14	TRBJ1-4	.	CASSELPPGEKLFF	TGTGCCAGCAGTGAGCTTCCCCCGGGGGAAAAACTGTTTTTT
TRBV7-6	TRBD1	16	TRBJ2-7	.	CASSPPRGQGLSEQYF	TGTGCCAGCAGCCCGCCACGAGGACAGGGTTTGAGCGAGCAGTACTTC